This is a list of T cell receptor beta chains from one sample in a study of STAT5B mutations in CD4+ large granular lymphocyte leukemia. Measured with immunoSEQ multiplex PCR; TCRdb has only the in-frame clones, and not every one. The sample records approximately 32,000 clones, 69% being singletons. The sample taken for sequencing was CD4+ T cells from blood buffy coats. Source of these receptors: a human donor in good health. Each CDR3 is given with its conserved first and last residue. D genes are given only for firm matches. Rows may omit the clone size; those that give it use once, few, many or a size class.

j_gene: TRBJ1-5; len: 14; abundance: -; d_gene: TRBD1; v_gene: TRBV28; CDR3aa: CASRSGGGGQPQHF; CDR3nt: TGTGCCAGCAGATCAGGAGGGGGCGGGCAGCCCCAGCATTTT
j_gene: TRBJ2-7; len: 13; abundance: -; d_gene: -; v_gene: TRBV29-1; CDR3aa: CSVDAGTPYEQYF; CDR3nt: TGCAGCGTTGACGCGGGAACCCCATACGAGCAGTACTTC
j_gene: TRBJ2-7; len: 15; abundance: -; d_gene: -; v_gene: TRBV10-3; CDR3aa: CAIRGAGLSSYEQYF; CDR3nt: TGTGCCATCAGGGGGGCGGGGCTGAGCTCCTACGAGCAGTACTTC
j_gene: TRBJ2-5; len: 12; abundance: -; d_gene: -; v_gene: TRBV2; CDR3aa: CASGHRVETQYF; CDR3nt: TGTGCCAGCGGGCACAGGGTGGAGACCCAGTACTTC
j_gene: TRBJ2-5; len: 12; abundance: -; d_gene: -; v_gene: TRBV5-6; CDR3aa: CASSVGEETQYF; CDR3nt: TGTGCCAGCAGCGTGGGGGAAGAGACCCAGTACTTC
j_gene: TRBJ1-1; len: 14; abundance: -; d_gene: -; v_gene: TRBV7-9; CDR3aa: CASSFSGGGSEAFF; CDR3nt: TGTGCCAGCAGCTTCTCAGGAGGTGGGTCTGAAGCTTTCTTT
j_gene: TRBJ2-7; len: 16; abundance: -; d_gene: -; v_gene: TRBV25-1; CDR3aa: CASSESGGTPTYEQYF; CDR3nt: TGTGCCAGCAGTGAATCTGGGGGGACGCCTACCTACGAGCAGTACTTC
j_gene: TRBJ1-6; len: 14; abundance: -; d_gene: -; v_gene: TRBV18; CDR3aa: CASSTTGGNSPLHF; CDR3nt: TGTGCCAGCTCTACCACCGGGGGAAATTCACCCCTCCACTTT
j_gene: TRBJ1-6; len: 15; abundance: once; d_gene: -; v_gene: TRBV5-4; CDR3aa: CASSLPGSNNSPLHF; CDR3nt: TGTGCCAGCAGCCTACCAGGGTCGAATAATTCACCCCTCCACTTT
j_gene: TRBJ1-5; len: 16; abundance: -; d_gene: -; v_gene: TRBV4-1; CDR3aa: CASSQAWTARNQPQHF; CDR3nt: TGCGCCAGCAGCCAAGCTTGGACAGCCCGCAATCAGCCCCAGCATTTT
j_gene: TRBJ1-5; len: 15; abundance: -; d_gene: TRBD1; v_gene: TRBV19; CDR3aa: CASSPTGRMGQPQHF; CDR3nt: TGTGCCAGTAGTCCGACAGGGAGGATGGGTCAGCCCCAGCATTTT
j_gene: TRBJ2-7; len: 14; abundance: -; d_gene: -; v_gene: TRBV7-2; CDR3aa: CASSFTRRAYEQYF; CDR3nt: TGTGCCAGCAGCTTCACTCGTAGGGCCTACGAGCAGTACTTC
j_gene: TRBJ2-7; len: 15; abundance: -; d_gene: -; v_gene: TRBV27; CDR3aa: CASSPPPGEGGEQYF; CDR3nt: TGTGCCAGCAGTCCGCCCCCCGGAGAGGGTGGCGAGCAGTACTTC
j_gene: TRBJ2-3; len: 12; abundance: -; d_gene: TRBD2; v_gene: TRBV29-1; CDR3aa: CSVDRGVDTQYF; CDR3nt: TGCAGCGTTGACCGGGGGGTCGATACGCAGTATTTT
j_gene: TRBJ1-1; len: 16; abundance: -; d_gene: -; v_gene: TRBV7-2; CDR3aa: CASSLLMPSLGTEAFF; CDR3nt: TGTGCCAGCAGCTTATTGATGCCTTCTCTGGGGACTGAAGCTTTCTTT
j_gene: TRBJ1-1; len: 12; abundance: -; d_gene: -; v_gene: TRBV7-9; CDR3aa: CASSQWGTEAFF; CDR3nt: TGTGCCAGCAGCCAGTGGGGCACTGAAGCTTTCTTT
j_gene: TRBJ1-2; len: 13; abundance: once; d_gene: -; v_gene: TRBV7-2; CDR3aa: CASSSMGFYGYTF; CDR3nt: TGTGCCAGCAGCTCAATGGGGTTCTATGGCTACACCTTC
j_gene: TRBJ2-7; len: 15; abundance: -; d_gene: TRBD2; v_gene: TRBV7-2; CDR3aa: CASSFGLAESYEQYF; CDR3nt: TGTGCCAGCAGTTTCGGACTAGCGGAATCCTACGAGCAGTACTTC
j_gene: TRBJ2-1; len: 19; abundance: once; d_gene: TRBD2; v_gene: TRBV6-8; CDR3aa: CASTLSGLAGVLDFNEQFF; CDR3nt: TGTGCCAGCACCCTTTCGGGACTAGCGGGGGTTCTGGACTTCAATGAGCAGTTCTTC
j_gene: TRBJ1-1; len: 14; abundance: -; d_gene: -; v_gene: TRBV30; CDR3aa: CAWSTGTRNTEAFF; CDR3nt: TGTGCCTGGAGCACCGGGACGAGGAACACTGAAGCTTTCTTT
j_gene: TRBJ1-6; len: 15; abundance: -; d_gene: TRBD1; v_gene: TRBV28; CDR3aa: CASSPGTGANSPLHF; CDR3nt: TGTGCCAGCAGTCCCGGGACAGGGGCGAATTCACCCCTCCACTTT
j_gene: TRBJ2-1; len: 15; abundance: -; d_gene: TRBD2; v_gene: TRBV5-1; CDR3aa: CATSWEGSSYNEQFF; CDR3nt: TGCGCCACCTCATGGGAGGGGAGCTCCTACAATGAGCAGTTCTTC
j_gene: TRBJ1-2; len: 14; abundance: once; d_gene: -; v_gene: TRBV7-9; CDR3aa: CASSLAGLFDGYTF; CDR3nt: TGTGCCAGCAGCTTAGCGGGTTTATTTGATGGCTACACCTTC
j_gene: TRBJ1-5; len: 17; abundance: few; d_gene: -; v_gene: TRBV5-5; CDR3aa: CASSLRRGLFSNQPQHF; CDR3nt: TGTGCCAGCAGCTTGCGCAGGGGCTTATTTAGCAATCAGCCCCAGCATTTT
j_gene: TRBJ1-5; len: 14; abundance: -; d_gene: -; v_gene: TRBV9; CDR3aa: CASSVGGGLEPQHF; CDR3nt: TGTGCCAGCAGCGTAGGAGGAGGTCTCGAGCCCCAGCATTTT
j_gene: TRBJ2-5; len: 15; abundance: -; d_gene: -; v_gene: TRBV9; CDR3aa: CASSVGHRLSETQYF; CDR3nt: TGTGCCAGCAGCGTAGGGCATCGATTAAGCGAGACCCAGTACTTC
j_gene: TRBJ2-7; len: 18; abundance: -; d_gene: -; v_gene: TRBV10-3; CDR3aa: CAISESRGGTVQFYEQYF; CDR3nt: TGTGCCATCAGTGAGTCCCGAGGGGGGACAGTCCAGTTCTACGAGCAGTACTTC
j_gene: TRBJ2-2; len: 18; abundance: -; d_gene: TRBD1; v_gene: TRBV7-3; CDR3aa: CASSLAGTGGRNTGELFF; CDR3nt: TGTGCCAGCAGCTTAGCCGGGACAGGGGGCAGGAACACCGGGGAGCTGTTTTTT
j_gene: TRBJ2-7; len: 13; abundance: -; d_gene: -; v_gene: TRBV29-1; CDR3aa: CSVRQAPAYEQYF; CDR3nt: TGCAGCGTAAGACAGGCCCCGGCCTACGAGCAGTACTTC
j_gene: TRBJ2-7; len: 14; abundance: -; d_gene: -; v_gene: TRBV18; CDR3aa: CASSLVLSSYEQYF; CDR3nt: TGTGCCAGCTCGCTCGTCCTCAGCTCCTACGAGCAGTACTTC
j_gene: TRBJ2-6; len: 15; abundance: -; d_gene: -; v_gene: TRBV5-4; CDR3aa: CASSLWHSGANVLTF; CDR3nt: TGTGCCAGCAGCTTGTGGCACTCTGGGGCCAACGTCCTGACTTTC
j_gene: TRBJ1-6; len: 15; abundance: -; d_gene: TRBD1; v_gene: TRBV7-2; CDR3aa: CASSLETGGDSPLHF; CDR3nt: TGTGCCAGCAGTTTGGAGACAGGGGGGGATTCACCCCTCCACTTT
j_gene: TRBJ2-3; len: 14; abundance: -; d_gene: -; v_gene: TRBV6-6; CDR3aa: CASSYRDSRDTQYF; CDR3nt: TGTGCCAGCAGTTACCGGGACTCGCGGGATACGCAGTATTTT
j_gene: TRBJ2-5; len: 15; abundance: -; d_gene: -; v_gene: TRBV4-2; CDR3aa: CASSQVNGGGETQYF; CDR3nt: TGTGCCAGCAGCCAAGTTAACGGGGGCGGGGAGACCCAGTACTTC
j_gene: TRBJ1-5; len: 16; abundance: -; d_gene: -; v_gene: TRBV5-1; CDR3aa: CASSLPPGEGNQPQHF; CDR3nt: TGCGCCAGCAGCTTGCCCCCGGGGGAAGGCAATCAGCCCCAGCATTTT
j_gene: TRBJ1-2; len: 14; abundance: -; d_gene: -; v_gene: TRBV5-5; CDR3aa: CASTPMTDDYGYTF; CDR3nt: TGTGCCAGCACCCCCATGACAGATGATTATGGCTACACCTTC
j_gene: TRBJ1-1; len: 15; abundance: -; d_gene: -; v_gene: TRBV29-1; CDR3aa: CSVKDIGGKGTEAFF; CDR3nt: TGCAGCGTTAAGGATATCGGAGGGAAGGGGACTGAAGCTTTCTTT
j_gene: TRBJ1-4; len: 12; abundance: -; d_gene: -; v_gene: TRBV6-5; CDR3aa: CASSSGQKKLFF; CDR3nt: TGTGCCAGCAGTTCCGGACAGAAAAAACTGTTTTTT
j_gene: TRBJ2-7; len: 15; abundance: once; d_gene: -; v_gene: TRBV12-5; CDR3aa: CASGPAGSIVYEQYF; CDR3nt: TGTGCTAGTGGACCCGCAGGGTCAATTGTGTACGAGCAGTACTTC
j_gene: TRBJ1-5; len: 13; abundance: -; d_gene: -; v_gene: TRBV4-3; CDR3aa: CASSQDRIQPQHF; CDR3nt: TGCGCCAGCAGCCAAGATAGAATCCAGCCCCAGCATTTT
j_gene: TRBJ2-4; len: 18; abundance: -; d_gene: TRBD1; v_gene: TRBV15; CDR3aa: CATSRETGGRSAQSIQYF; CDR3nt: TGTGCCACCAGCAGAGAAACAGGGGGCAGATCAGCCCAAAGCATTCAGTACTTC
j_gene: TRBJ2-2; len: 17; abundance: -; d_gene: TRBD1; v_gene: TRBV5-1; CDR3aa: CASSPPGQGSSTGELFF; CDR3nt: TGCGCCAGCAGCCCCCCCGGACAGGGGTCGAGCACCGGGGAGCTGTTTTTT
j_gene: TRBJ2-2; len: 15; abundance: -; d_gene: -; v_gene: TRBV5-1; CDR3aa: CASSHLQGSTGELFF; CDR3nt: TGCGCCAGCAGTCACCTACAGGGAAGCACCGGGGAGCTGTTTTTT
j_gene: TRBJ1-5; len: 14; abundance: -; d_gene: -; v_gene: TRBV18; CDR3aa: CASSLQTDDQPQHF; CDR3nt: TGTGCCAGCTCACTACAGACGGACGATCAGCCCCAGCATTTT
j_gene: TRBJ1-1; len: 11; abundance: -; d_gene: TRBD1; v_gene: TRBV20-1; CDR3aa: CSARTGAAAFF; CDR3nt: TGCAGTGCCAGAACAGGGGCGGCAGCTTTCTTT
j_gene: TRBJ2-6; len: 16; abundance: -; d_gene: -; v_gene: TRBV5-6; CDR3aa: CASSGGTNSGANVLTF; CDR3nt: TGTGCCAGCAGCGGGGGCACAAACTCTGGGGCCAACGTCCTGACTTTC
j_gene: TRBJ1-6; len: 16; abundance: once; d_gene: -; v_gene: TRBV5-6; CDR3aa: CASSPRSPGKGSPLHF; CDR3nt: TGTGCCAGCAGCCCCCGGTCGCCAGGGAAGGGTTCACCCCTCCACTTT
j_gene: TRBJ1-1; len: 18; abundance: -; d_gene: -; v_gene: TRBV7-7; CDR3aa: CASSLSRGEGRGSTEAFF; CDR3nt: TGTGCTAGCAGCTTATCACGAGGGGAGGGTCGGGGGTCCACTGAAGCTTTCTTT
j_gene: TRBJ2-7; len: 16; abundance: -; d_gene: -; v_gene: TRBV19; CDR3aa: CASSDVPWSPRSEQYF; CDR3nt: TGTGCCAGTAGCGACGTCCCTTGGTCCCCACGATCCGAGCAGTACTTC
j_gene: TRBJ2-1; len: 14; abundance: -; d_gene: -; v_gene: TRBV7-2; CDR3aa: CASSLRFAHNEQFF; CDR3nt: TGTGCCAGCAGCTTAAGGTTCGCACACAATGAGCAGTTCTTC
j_gene: TRBJ2-1; len: 14; abundance: few; d_gene: -; v_gene: TRBV7-2; CDR3aa: CASSWGVLYNEQFF; CDR3nt: TGTGCCAGCAGCTGGGGGGTTCTCTACAATGAGCAGTTCTTC
j_gene: TRBJ1-1; len: 17; abundance: -; d_gene: TRBD1; v_gene: TRBV10-1; CDR3aa: CASSEILRGRVATEAFF; CDR3nt: TGCGCCAGCAGTGAGATCCTCAGGGGGCGGGTTGCCACTGAAGCTTTCTTT
j_gene: TRBJ1-2; len: 15; abundance: -; d_gene: TRBD1; v_gene: TRBV11-1; CDR3aa: CASSQNRGANYGYTF; CDR3nt: TGTGCCAGCAGCCAGAACAGGGGAGCTAACTATGGCTACACCTTC
j_gene: TRBJ2-7; len: 15; abundance: -; d_gene: TRBD2; v_gene: TRBV7-2; CDR3aa: CASRPTSGSSYEQYF; CDR3nt: TGTGCCAGCAGACCTACTAGCGGGAGCTCCTACGAGCAGTACTTC
j_gene: TRBJ2-7; len: 14; abundance: once; d_gene: -; v_gene: TRBV7-2; CDR3aa: CASSSDRLSYEQYF; CDR3nt: TGTGCCAGCAGCTCCGACAGGTTATCCTACGAGCAGTACTTC
j_gene: TRBJ1-6; len: 17; abundance: -; d_gene: -; v_gene: TRBV4-1; CDR3aa: CASSQDTGSLGISPLHF; CDR3nt: TGCGCCAGCAGCCAAGATACAGGAAGTCTCGGAATTTCACCCCTCCACTTT
j_gene: TRBJ2-6; len: 15; abundance: -; d_gene: -; v_gene: TRBV7-9; CDR3aa: CASSLAGTGANVLTF; CDR3nt: TGTGCCAGCAGCTTAGCGGGGACTGGGGCCAACGTCCTGACTTTC
j_gene: TRBJ2-7; len: 15; abundance: -; d_gene: -; v_gene: TRBV11-2; CDR3aa: CASSLGVRSSYEQYF; CDR3nt: TGTGCCAGCAGCTTAGGAGTCCGTAGCTCCTACGAGCAGTACTTC
j_gene: TRBJ2-7; len: 15; abundance: -; d_gene: TRBD2; v_gene: TRBV7-2; CDR3aa: CASSLGLAGTSEQYF; CDR3nt: TGTGCCAGCAGCTTAGGACTAGCGGGGACTAGCGAGCAGTACTTC
j_gene: TRBJ2-1; len: 14; abundance: -; d_gene: -; v_gene: TRBV6-5; CDR3aa: CASSSFSGYNEQFF; CDR3nt: TGTGCCAGCAGTTCCTTCAGCGGTTACAATGAGCAGTTCTTC